These T cell receptor beta chains were read from a single sample in a study of cytomegalovirus exposure and HLA in healthy donors. Clones were sequenced by immunoSEQ multiplex PCR, and TCRdb holds only the in-frame ones, with some missing. Of approximately 150,000 clones in the sample, under 85% were seen once. Source material: PBMCs. Every receptor here comes from a man over 45 in good health and CMV-seropositive. CDR3s leave out the opening cysteine and the closing phenylalanine or tryptophan.

v_gene: TRBV11-2; j_gene: TRBJ2-3; CDR3aa: ASSPRQSWPDTQY
v_gene: TRBV19; j_gene: TRBJ2-7; CDR3aa: ASALARGGEQY
v_gene: TRBV19; j_gene: TRBJ2-2; CDR3aa: ASSRTSGTGELF
v_gene: TRBV7-7; j_gene: TRBJ2-5; CDR3aa: ASSLGVIQARETQY
v_gene: TRBV10-3; j_gene: TRBJ1-2; CDR3aa: AISPSDRSGYT
v_gene: TRBV5-1; j_gene: TRBJ2-3; CDR3aa: ASSLGYTDTQY
v_gene: TRBV9; j_gene: TRBJ2-5; CDR3aa: ASSVSFGETQY
v_gene: TRBV28; j_gene: TRBJ2-1; CDR3aa: ASSAPGLVPYNEQF
v_gene: TRBV6-4; j_gene: TRBJ1-4; CDR3aa: ASSQHGGDNEKLF
v_gene: TRBV6-1; j_gene: TRBJ1-6; CDR3aa: ASDNRSSYNSPLH
v_gene: TRBV5-1; j_gene: TRBJ1-4; CDR3aa: ASSSNGGRINEKLF
v_gene: TRBV28; j_gene: TRBJ1-5; CDR3aa: ASRPHRGQALQPQH
v_gene: TRBV6-6; j_gene: TRBJ2-3; CDR3aa: ASSTTGGGTDTQY
v_gene: TRBV15; j_gene: TRBJ2-2; CDR3aa: ATSRDRGTGELF
v_gene: TRBV5-1; j_gene: TRBJ2-3; CDR3aa: ASSLLLYDTQY
v_gene: TRBV7-6; j_gene: TRBJ2-2; CDR3aa: ASSLATGWGTGELF
v_gene: TRBV15; j_gene: TRBJ1-2; CDR3aa: ATSRVSWGGGGYT
v_gene: TRBV6-4; j_gene: TRBJ1-2; CDR3aa: ASSYDGGNRYGYT
v_gene: TRBV4-2; j_gene: TRBJ1-4; CDR3aa: ASSQEGQRNEKLF
v_gene: TRBV7-9; j_gene: TRBJ1-1; CDR3aa: ADSGATEAF
v_gene: TRBV11-1; j_gene: TRBJ2-2; CDR3aa: ASSLGVDRNTGELF
v_gene: TRBV4-1; j_gene: TRBJ2-5; CDR3aa: ASSQDKRGGETQY
v_gene: TRBV5-1; j_gene: TRBJ2-7; CDR3aa: ASSLGPTFEEQY
v_gene: TRBV5-6; j_gene: TRBJ1-2; CDR3aa: ASLRSGAYGYT
v_gene: TRBV27; j_gene: TRBJ2-1; CDR3aa: ASSRVQGRTSSSSYNEQF
v_gene: TRBV7-2; j_gene: TRBJ1-2; CDR3aa: ASSLSGNGYT
v_gene: TRBV5-4; j_gene: TRBJ1-4; CDR3aa: ASSLGRDRTNEKLF